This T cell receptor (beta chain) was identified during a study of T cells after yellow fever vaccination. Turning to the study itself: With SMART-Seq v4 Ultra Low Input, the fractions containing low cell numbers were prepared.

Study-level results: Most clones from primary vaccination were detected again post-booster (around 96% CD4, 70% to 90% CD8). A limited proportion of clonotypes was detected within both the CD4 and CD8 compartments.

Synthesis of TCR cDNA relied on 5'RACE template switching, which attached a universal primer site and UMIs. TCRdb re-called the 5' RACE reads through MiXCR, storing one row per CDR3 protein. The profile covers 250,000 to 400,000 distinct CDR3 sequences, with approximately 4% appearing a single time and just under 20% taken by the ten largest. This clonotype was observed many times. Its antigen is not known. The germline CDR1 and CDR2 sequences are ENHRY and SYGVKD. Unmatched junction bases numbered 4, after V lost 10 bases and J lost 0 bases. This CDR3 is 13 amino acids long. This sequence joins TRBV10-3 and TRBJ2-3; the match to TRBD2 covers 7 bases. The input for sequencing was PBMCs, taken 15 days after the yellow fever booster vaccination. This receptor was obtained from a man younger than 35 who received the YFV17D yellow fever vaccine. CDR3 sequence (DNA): TGTGCCACCCATAGCGGGAGCACAGATACGCAGTATTTT. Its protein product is CATHSGSTDTQYF.